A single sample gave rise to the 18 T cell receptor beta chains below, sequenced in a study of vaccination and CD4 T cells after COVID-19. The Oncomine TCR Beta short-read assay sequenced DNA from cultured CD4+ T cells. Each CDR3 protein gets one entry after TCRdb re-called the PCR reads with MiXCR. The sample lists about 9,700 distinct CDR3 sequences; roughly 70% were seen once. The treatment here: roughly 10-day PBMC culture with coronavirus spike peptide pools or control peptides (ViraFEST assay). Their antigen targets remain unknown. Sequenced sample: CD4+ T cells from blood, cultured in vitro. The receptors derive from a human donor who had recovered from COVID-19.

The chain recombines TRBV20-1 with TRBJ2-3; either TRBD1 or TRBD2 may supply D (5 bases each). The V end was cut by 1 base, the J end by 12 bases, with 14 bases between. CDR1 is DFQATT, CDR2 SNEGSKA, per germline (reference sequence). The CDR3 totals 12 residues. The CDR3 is CSARGGQGPQYF. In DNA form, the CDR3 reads TGCAGTGCTAGAGGAGGGCAGGGTCCACAGTATTTT.

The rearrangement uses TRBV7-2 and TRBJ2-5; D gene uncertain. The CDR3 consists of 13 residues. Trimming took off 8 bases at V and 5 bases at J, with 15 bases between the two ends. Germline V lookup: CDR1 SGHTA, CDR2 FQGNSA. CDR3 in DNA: TGTGCCAGCCGACTTCAAAACGGCGAGACCCAGTACTTC. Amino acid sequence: CASRLQNGETQYF.

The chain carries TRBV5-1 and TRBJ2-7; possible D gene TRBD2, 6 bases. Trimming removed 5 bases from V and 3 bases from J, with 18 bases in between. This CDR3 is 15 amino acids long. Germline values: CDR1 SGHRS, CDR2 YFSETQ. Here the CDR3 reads CASRGGDTTHYEQYF. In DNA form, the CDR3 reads TGCGCCAGCAGGGGAGGAGACACGACTCACTACGAGCAGTACTTC.

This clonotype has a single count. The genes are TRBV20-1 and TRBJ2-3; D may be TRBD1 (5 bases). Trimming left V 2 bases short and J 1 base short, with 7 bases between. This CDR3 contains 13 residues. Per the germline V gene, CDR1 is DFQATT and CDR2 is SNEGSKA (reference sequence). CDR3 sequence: CSARLQGTDTQYF. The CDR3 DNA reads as TGCAGTGCTAGACTACAGGGCACAGATACGCAGTATTTT.

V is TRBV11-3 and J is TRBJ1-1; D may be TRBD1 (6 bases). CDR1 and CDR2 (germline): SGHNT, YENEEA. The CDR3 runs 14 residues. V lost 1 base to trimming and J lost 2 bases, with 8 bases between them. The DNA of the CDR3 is TGTGCCAGCAGCTTAGGGACAGATAACACTGAAGCTTTCTTT. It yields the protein CASSLGTDNTEAFF.

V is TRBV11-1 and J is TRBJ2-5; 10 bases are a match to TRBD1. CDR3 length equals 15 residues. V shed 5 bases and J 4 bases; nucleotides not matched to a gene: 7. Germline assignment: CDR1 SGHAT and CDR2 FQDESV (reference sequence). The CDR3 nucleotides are TGTGCCAGCAGCCCAGGGGGACAGGGGTTAGAGACCCAGTACTTC. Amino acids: CASSPGGQGLETQYF.

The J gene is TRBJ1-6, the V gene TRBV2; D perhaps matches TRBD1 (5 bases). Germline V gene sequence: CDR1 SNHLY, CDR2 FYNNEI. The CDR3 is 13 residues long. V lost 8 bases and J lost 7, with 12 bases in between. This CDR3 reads CASGATRNSPLHF. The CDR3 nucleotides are TGTGCCAGCGGGGCTACGAGGAATTCACCCCTCCACTTT.

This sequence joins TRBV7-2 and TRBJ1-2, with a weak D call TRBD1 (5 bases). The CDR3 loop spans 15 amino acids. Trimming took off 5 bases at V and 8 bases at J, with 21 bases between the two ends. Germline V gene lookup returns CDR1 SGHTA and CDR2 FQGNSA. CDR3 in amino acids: CASSPTSAGLGGYTF. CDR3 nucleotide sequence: TGTGCCAGCAGCCCTACCTCGGCGGGGCTCGGGGGCTACACCTTC.

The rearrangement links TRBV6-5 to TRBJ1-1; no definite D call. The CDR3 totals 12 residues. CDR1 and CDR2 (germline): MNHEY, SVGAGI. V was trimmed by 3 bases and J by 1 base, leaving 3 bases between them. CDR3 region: CASSYRNTEAFF. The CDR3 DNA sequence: TGTGCCAGCAGTTATAGGAACACTGAAGCTTTCTTT.

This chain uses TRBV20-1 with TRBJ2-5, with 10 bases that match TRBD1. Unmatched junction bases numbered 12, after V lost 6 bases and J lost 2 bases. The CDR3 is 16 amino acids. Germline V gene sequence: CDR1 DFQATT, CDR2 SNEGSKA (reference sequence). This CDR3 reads CSATTGTGALQETQYF. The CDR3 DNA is TGCAGTGCCACGACCGGGACAGGGGCTTTACAAGAGACCCAGTACTTC.

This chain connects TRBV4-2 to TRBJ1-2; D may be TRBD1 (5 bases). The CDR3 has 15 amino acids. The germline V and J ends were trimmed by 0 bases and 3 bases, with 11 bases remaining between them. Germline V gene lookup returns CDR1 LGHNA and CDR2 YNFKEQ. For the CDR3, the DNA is TGTGCCAGCAGCCAAGAGGGGGGTTCGGACTATGGCTACACCTTC. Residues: CASSQEGGSDYGYTF.

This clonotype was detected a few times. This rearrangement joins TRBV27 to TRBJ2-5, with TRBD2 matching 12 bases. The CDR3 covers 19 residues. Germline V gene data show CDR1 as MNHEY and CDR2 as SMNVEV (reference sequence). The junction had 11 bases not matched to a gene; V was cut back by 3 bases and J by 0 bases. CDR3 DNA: TGTGCCAGCAGTTTCCTTGGACTAGCGGGAAAGGCGTACCAAGAGACCCAGTACTTC. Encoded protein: CASSFLGLAGKAYQETQYF.

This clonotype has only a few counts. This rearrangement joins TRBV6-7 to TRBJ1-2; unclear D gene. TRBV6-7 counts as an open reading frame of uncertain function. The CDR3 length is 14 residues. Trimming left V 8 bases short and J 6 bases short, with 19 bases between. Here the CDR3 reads CASGWLRVPNGYTF. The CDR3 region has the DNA TGTGCCAGCGGCTGGCTGAGGGTACCTAATGGCTACACCTTC.

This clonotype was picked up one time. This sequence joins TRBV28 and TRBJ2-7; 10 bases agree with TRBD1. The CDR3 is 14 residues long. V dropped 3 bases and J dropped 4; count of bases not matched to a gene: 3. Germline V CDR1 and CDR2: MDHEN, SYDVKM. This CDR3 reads CASSFGTGEYEQYF. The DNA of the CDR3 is TGTGCCAGCAGTTTTGGGACAGGGGAGTACGAGCAGTACTTC.

The DNA for the CDR3 is TGTGCCAGCGGACTACTAGCGGGAGTAGGCGAGCAGTACTTC. It codes for CASGLLAGVGEQYF. The chain links TRBV12-3 or TRBV12-4 to TRBJ2-7; 11 bases are shared with TRBD2. The CDR3 totals 14 residues. V was clipped by 8 bases and J by 6 bases; unmatched bases: 9.

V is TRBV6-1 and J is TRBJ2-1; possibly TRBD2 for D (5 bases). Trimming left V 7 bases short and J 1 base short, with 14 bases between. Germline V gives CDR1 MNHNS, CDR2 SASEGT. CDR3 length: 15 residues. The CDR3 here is CASTALSGSYNEQFF. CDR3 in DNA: TGTGCCAGCACGGCGCTGAGCGGTTCCTACAATGAGCAGTTCTTC.

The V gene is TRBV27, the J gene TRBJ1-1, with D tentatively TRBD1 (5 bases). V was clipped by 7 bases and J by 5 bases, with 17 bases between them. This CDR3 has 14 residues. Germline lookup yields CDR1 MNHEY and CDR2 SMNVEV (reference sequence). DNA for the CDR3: TGTGCCAGCACTCGGGGGGGAGTCGGGACTGAAGCTTTCTTT. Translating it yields CASTRGGVGTEAFF.

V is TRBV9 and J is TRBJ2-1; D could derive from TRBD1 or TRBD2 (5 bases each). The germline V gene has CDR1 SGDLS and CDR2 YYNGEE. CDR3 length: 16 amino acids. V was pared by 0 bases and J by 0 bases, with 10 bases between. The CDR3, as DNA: TGTGCCAGCAGCGTAGGGGCAGGGAGCTCCTACAATGAGCAGTTCTTC. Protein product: CASSVGAGSSYNEQFF.